This T cell receptor beta chain was sequenced for a study of vaccination and CD4 T cells after COVID-19. Described treatment: roughly 10-day PBMC culture with coronavirus spike peptide pools or control peptides (ViraFEST assay). CD4+ T-cell collection from the unexposed donor predated the COVID-19 pandemic (2011-2018). After expanding antigen-specific T cells with peptide pools, ViraFEST sequenced their TCRs. This clonotype has a single count. Its antigen is unidentified. V was cut by 3 bases and J by 1 base, with 13 bases left in between. Per the germline V gene, CDR1 is MNHNS and CDR2 is SASEGT. The CDR3 extends over 15 amino acids. Cultured CD4+ T-cell DNA underwent Oncomine TCR Beta short-read sequencing. Once CD4+ T cells had been cultured, genomic DNA was extracted from them. TCRdb itself ran the PCR reads through MiXCR, one entry per CDR3 protein. In the table there are 7,500 to 10,000 distinct CDR3 sequences, 28% of which are singletons.

The specimen was CD4+ T cells from blood, cultured in vitro. This sequence joins TRBV6-1 and TRBJ2-7, with a possible D match to TRBD2 (7 bases). The receptor's source is a human donor in good health. This chain's CDR3 is CASSEIGGASYEQYF. The DNA of the CDR3 is TGTGCCAGCAGTGAGATTGGGGGGGCTTCCTACGAGCAGTACTTC.